Included here is one TCR beta chain sequence, with context. The antigen is not known. This specimen belongs to a study of T cell responses to AZD1222 COVID-19 vaccine. Findings of the study overall: Scientists sampled the repertoires only once the peak T cell response had passed. Spike-spanning, vaccine-associated CD4 TCRs were dominant at 160-218 and 743-854. Seropositive status at baseline applied to only 6 or 7 AZD1222 recipients.

Germline CDR1 and CDR2: LNHDA and SQIVND (reference sequence). The CDR3 spans 14 residues. The germline V and J ends were trimmed by 9 bases and 7 bases, with 21 bases remaining between them. The protocol was immunoSEQ multiplex PCR, while the TCRdb copy is restricted to in-frame clones and leaves out a portion. Seen here are 100,000 to 150,000 clones, 88% observed once, and the top ten hold less than 4%. The specimen comprised peripheral blood, sampled 28 days after the second AZD1222 dose. This sequence joins TRBV19 and TRBJ1-2; D possibly corresponds to TRBD1 (5 bases). The clonotype comes from an adult who received the AZD1222 COVID-19 vaccine. CDR3 sequence: CASSIFRVHIGYTF. Written as DNA, the CDR3 is TGTGCCAGCTCAATATTCAGGGTTCATATTGGCTACACCTTC.